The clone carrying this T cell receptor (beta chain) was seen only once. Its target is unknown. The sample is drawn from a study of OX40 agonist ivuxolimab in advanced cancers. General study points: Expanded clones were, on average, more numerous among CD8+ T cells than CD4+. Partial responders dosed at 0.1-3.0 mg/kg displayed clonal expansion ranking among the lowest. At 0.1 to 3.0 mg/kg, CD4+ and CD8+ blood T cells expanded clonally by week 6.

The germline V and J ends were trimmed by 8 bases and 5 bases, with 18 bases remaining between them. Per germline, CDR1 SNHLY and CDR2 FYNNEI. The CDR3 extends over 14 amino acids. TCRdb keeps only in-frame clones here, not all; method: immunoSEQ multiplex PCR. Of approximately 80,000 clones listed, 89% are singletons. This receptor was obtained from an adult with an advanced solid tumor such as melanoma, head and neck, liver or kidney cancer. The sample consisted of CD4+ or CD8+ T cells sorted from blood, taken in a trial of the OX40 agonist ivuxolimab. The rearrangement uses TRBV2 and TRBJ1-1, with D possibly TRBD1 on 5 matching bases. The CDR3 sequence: CASVVWGGRTEAFF. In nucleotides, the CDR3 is TGTGCCAGCGTGGTGTGGGGCGGGCGGACTGAAGCTTTCTTT.